Below, 20 T cell receptor beta chains from the same sample are listed, as sequenced in a study of B cell selection in AIRE deficiency. Regulatory T cells were sorted as CD4+CD25hiCD127low/negative cells. Libraries were prepared by immunoSEQ multiplex PCR; TCRdb keeps only in-frame clonotypes and omits some of them. In the table there are over 20,000 clones, approximately 92% of which are singletons. The specimen was CD4+CD25+ Tregs sorted from PBMCs. These receptors came from a human donor in good health.

This rearrangement joins TRBV6-1 to TRBJ1-5; tentatively, D is TRBD1 (5 bases). Germline V CDR1 and CDR2: MNHNS, SASEGT. The CDR3 has 15 amino acids. The V end lost 2 bases, the J end lost 5 bases, and 13 bases lay between the germline ends. The CDR3 reads CASSEPFWGDQPQHF. CDR3 coding DNA: TGTGCCAGCAGTGAACCCTTTTGGGGGGATCAGCCCCAGCATTTT.

The chain uses TRBV6-4 and TRBJ1-5; maybe TRBD1 (6 bases). V lost 4 bases to trimming and J lost 4 bases, with 8 bases between them. This CDR3 is 13 amino acids long. The germline V gene encodes CDR1 MRHNA and CDR2 SNTAGT. DNA of the CDR3: TGTGCCAGCAGTGTAACAGGGAATCAGCCCCAGCATTTT. This sequence encodes CASSVTGNQPQHF.

This sequence joins TRBV5-5 and TRBJ2-3, with D possibly being TRBD1 (6 bases). CDR1 is SGHKS, CDR2 YYEKEE, per germline (reference sequence). Deletions cut 3 bases from V and 7 bases from J, with 9 bases between. This CDR3 contains 12 residues. The CDR3 loop is CASSSQGYTQYF. The CDR3 nucleotides are TGTGCCAGCAGCTCTCAGGGGTATACGCAGTATTTT.

This CDR3 reads CASSLGTVSYEQYF. For the CDR3, the DNA is TGCGCCAGCAGCTTAGGGACAGTCTCCTACGAGCAGTACTTC. The J gene is TRBJ2-7, the V gene TRBV5-1; 7 nucleotides line up with TRBD1. J was trimmed by 0 bases and V by 2 bases; bases with no gene match: 2. This CDR3 spans 14 amino acids. Germline lookup yields CDR1 SGHRS and CDR2 YFSETQ.

The CDR3 DNA sequence: TGTGCCAGCAGCGTAACAGAGGAGCAGTTCTTC. Translating it yields CASSVTEEQFF. The V call is TRBV11-2, the J call TRBJ2-1; D remains unclear. V was shortened by 5 bases and J by 10 bases, with 9 bases between the two germline ends. CDR3 length equals 11 residues. Looked up from germline, CDR1 is SGHAT and CDR2 is FQNNGV.

The J gene is TRBJ1-2, the V gene TRBV27; D is perhaps TRBD1 (5 bases). Germline V lookup: CDR1 MNHEY, CDR2 SMNVEV (reference sequence). The CDR3 runs 13 residues. The V and J ends lost 3 bases and 3 bases respectively, with 8 bases between them. The CDR3 region has the DNA TGTGCCAGCAGTTTCAGGGCCCACTATGGCTACACCTTC. This codes for CASSFRAHYGYTF.

The chain employs TRBV19 and TRBJ2-7, with 11 bases lining up with TRBD2. The V gene end was trimmed by 10 bases and the J gene end by 0 bases; junction bases not matched to a gene: 5. The germline V gene encodes CDR1 LNHDA and CDR2 SQIVND (reference sequence). The CDR3 totals 14 residues. CDR3 protein: CATSTSGNSYEQYF. The CDR3 DNA is TGTGCCACTTCGACTAGCGGGAACTCCTACGAGCAGTACTTC.

Only one count was recorded for this clone. The CDR3 reads CASSPRGTGRGNEQFF. DNA of the CDR3: TGTGCCAGCAGCCCTCGGGGAACAGGGAGAGGCAATGAGCAGTTCTTC. V gene TRBV9 combines with J gene TRBJ2-1; D is possibly TRBD1 (6 bases). The CDR3 sequence is 16 residues long. Germline CDR1 reads SGDLS; CDR2 reads YYNGEE. V gave up 4 bases and J gave up 6 bases, with 20 bases separating them.

This chain's CDR3 is CASSLDRIYEQYF. CDR3 bases: TGTGCCAGCAGCTTGGACAGGATCTACGAGCAGTACTTC. The chain employs TRBV5-5 and TRBJ2-7; possible D gene TRBD1, 5 bases. The ends were cut back, 0 bases at V and 3 bases at J, with 7 bases in the middle. CDR1 is SGHKS, CDR2 YYEKEE, per germline (reference sequence). This CDR3 has 13 residues.

The rearrangement joins TRBV10-1 to TRBJ2-3; the D is unclear. CDR3 size: 15 residues. The germline V and J ends were trimmed by 0 bases and 7 bases, with 14 bases remaining between them. CDR1 and CDR2 from the germline V gene are WNHNN and SYGVQD (reference sequence). Here the CDR3 reads CASSESSRSRNTQYF. The CDR3 DNA sequence: TGCGCCAGCAGTGAGTCAAGCAGGAGTCGGAATACGCAGTATTTT.

By share, this clone ranks as medium-sized. The V gene is TRBV18, the J gene TRBJ2-6; a weak D match, TRBD2 (5 bases). Per germline, CDR1 KGHSH and CDR2 LQKENI. This CDR3 region has 15 residues. With 3 bases removed from V and 2 bases from J, the gap between germline ends came to 8 bases. This CDR3 reads CASSPRVTGANVLTF. The CDR3 DNA sequence: TGTGCCAGCTCACCGAGGGTGACTGGGGCCAACGTCCTGACTTTC.

The genes are TRBV10-3 and TRBJ2-7; 9 bases line up with TRBD1. V lost 10 bases, J lost 6 bases, and 10 bases stayed unmatched. The CDR3 runs 13 residues. The germline V gene encodes CDR1 ENHRY and CDR2 SYGVKD. The CDR3 sequence: CASRGTGGSEQYF. CDR3 DNA: TGTGCCAGTCGGGGCACAGGGGGCTCCGAGCAGTACTTC.

The V call is TRBV19, the J call TRBJ1-1; D remains unclear. V shed 5 bases and J shed 5 bases, with 6 bases lying between them. This CDR3 region has 11 residues. From germline, CDR1 is LNHDA and CDR2 SQIVND (reference sequence). This CDR3 is CASSVQTEAFF. CDR3 DNA sequence: TGTGCCAGTAGTGTCCAGACTGAAGCTTTCTTT. The variable domain in full, completed from reference TRBV19 and TRBJ1-1, reads DGGITQSPKYLFRKEGQNVTLSCEQNLNHDAMYWYRQDPGQGLRLIYYSQIVNDFQKGDIAEGYSVSREKKESFPLTVTSAQKNPTAFYLCASSVQTEAFFGQGTRLTVV.

This chain uses TRBV2 with TRBJ2-1, with TRBD2 matching over 8 bases. The V gene's germline CDR1 is SNHLY and CDR2 FYNNEI. After removal of 8 bases from V and 8 bases from J, the junction contained 11 bases not matched to a gene. This CDR3 spans 14 amino acids. This chain's CDR3 is CASSAGDIRYEQFF. CDR3 nucleotides: TGTGCCAGCTCAGCGGGGGATATCCGGTATGAGCAGTTCTTC. Variable domain in full (rest from reference TRBV2 and TRBJ2-1): EPEVTQTPSHQVTQMGQEVILRCVPISNHLYFYWYRQILGQKVEFLVSFYNNEISEKSEIFDDQFSVERPDGSNFTLKIRSTKLEDSAMYFCASSAGDIRYEQFFGPGTRLTVL.

The rearrangement joins TRBV7-9 to TRBJ2-1, with 8 bases matching TRBD1. Germline trimming cut 0 bases from V and 9 bases from J; bases unmatched to any gene: 7. The CDR3 extends over 15 amino acids. The germline CDR1 and CDR2 sequences are SEHNR and FQNEAQ (reference sequence). CDR3 nucleotide sequence: TGTGCCAGCAGCTTAGCGAATACAGGGGGAAGTGAGCAGTTCTTC. It yields the protein CASSLANTGGSEQFF. Supplemented by reference TRBV7-9 and TRBJ2-1, the full variable domain reads DTGVSQNPRHKITKRGQNVTFRCDPISEHNRLYWYRQTLGQGPEFLTYFQNEAQLEKSRLLSDRFSAERPKGSFSTLEIQRTEQGDSAMYLCASSLANTGGSEQFFGPGTRLTVL.

The chain uses TRBV7-9 and TRBJ1-5, with TRBD1 identical over 10 bases. The germline V gene has CDR1 SEHNR and CDR2 FQNEAQ (reference sequence). Trimming at V came to 5 bases and at J to 1 base, leaving 2 bases not matched to a gene. The CDR3 length is 15 residues. The CDR3, as DNA: TGTGCCAGCAGCGGACAGGGGGGAAGCAATCAGCCCCAGCATTTT. It codes for CASSGQGGSNQPQHF.

The rearrangement uses TRBV7-9 and TRBJ1-3; D is undetermined. Trimming stripped 5 bases from V and 0 bases from J, with 11 bases between. The germline gives CDR1 SEHNR, CDR2 FQNEAQ (reference sequence). The CDR3 consists of 15 residues. CDR3 sequence reads: CASSPAGRSGNTIYF. DNA of the CDR3: TGTGCCAGCAGCCCCGCAGGCCGCTCTGGAAACACCATATATTTT.

The chain recombines TRBV7-2 with TRBJ1-1; maybe TRBD1 (6 bases). V shed 3 bases and J shed 1 base, with 9 bases lying between them. The CDR3 is made up of 14 amino acids. CDR1 is SGHTA and CDR2 is FQGNSA in the germline V gene. The CDR3 spells CASSLAGANTEAFF. The CDR3 DNA follows: TGTGCCAGCAGCTTGGCAGGGGCGAACACTGAAGCTTTCTTT.

V usage is TRBV5-4 and J usage is TRBJ1-1; 9 bases map to TRBD1. Germline lookup yields CDR1 SGHNT and CDR2 YYREEE (reference sequence). The CDR3 is 15 amino acids. J gave up 1 base and V 2 bases, and 3 bases lay outside the gene matches. The chain's CDR3 is CASSFPGQGNTEAFF. CDR3 coding DNA: TGTGCCAGCAGCTTCCCGGGACAGGGGAACACTGAAGCTTTCTTT.

This chain uses TRBV14 with TRBJ2-3; TRBD1 is a possible D gene (5 bases). The germline V and J ends were trimmed by 5 bases and 1 base, with 10 bases remaining between them. Germline V gives CDR1 SGHDN, CDR2 FVKESK. The CDR3 sequence is 14 residues long. The CDR3 is CASSLLQGTDTQYF. The CDR3 region has the DNA TGTGCCAGCAGCTTATTACAGGGCACAGATACGCAGTATTTT.